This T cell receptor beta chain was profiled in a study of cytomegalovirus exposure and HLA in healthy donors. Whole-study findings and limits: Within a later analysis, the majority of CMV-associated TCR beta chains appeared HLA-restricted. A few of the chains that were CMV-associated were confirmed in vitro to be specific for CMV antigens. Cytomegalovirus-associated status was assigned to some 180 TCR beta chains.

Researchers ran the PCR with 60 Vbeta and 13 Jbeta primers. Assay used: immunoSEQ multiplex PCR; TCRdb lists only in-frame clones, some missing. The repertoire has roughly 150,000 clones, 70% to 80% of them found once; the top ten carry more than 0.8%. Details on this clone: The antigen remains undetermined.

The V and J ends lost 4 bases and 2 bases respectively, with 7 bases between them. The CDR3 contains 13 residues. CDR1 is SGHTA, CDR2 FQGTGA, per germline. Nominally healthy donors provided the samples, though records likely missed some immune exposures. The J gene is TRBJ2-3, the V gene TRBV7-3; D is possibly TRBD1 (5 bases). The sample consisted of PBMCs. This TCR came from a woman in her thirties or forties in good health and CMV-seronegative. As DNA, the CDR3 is TGTGCCAGCAGCTCACAGGTCACAGATACGCAGTATTTT. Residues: CASSSQVTDTQYF.